A selection of T cell receptor beta chains follows, all from one sample in a study of blood T cell repertoires in COVID-19. Clones were sequenced by immunoSEQ multiplex PCR, and TCRdb holds only the in-frame ones, with some missing. This sample has hundreds of thousands of clones, with 86% found just once. The specimen was peripheral blood. These receptors were taken from a woman younger than 45 with active or convalescent COVID-19. Each CDR3 is given with its conserved first and last residue. A D gene is named only where the DNA matches it firmly. The listing skips clone size in some rows; elsewhere it reads once, few, many or a size class.

clone_size d_call j_call v_call cdr3_nt cdr3_aa
. TRBD1 TRBJ1-3 TRBV11-3 TGTGCCAGCAGCCCCGGGACAGGGTCTGGAAACACCATATATTTT CASSPGTGSGNTIYF
few . TRBJ2-1 TRBV4-1 TGCGCCAGCAGCCCGACTAGTGACCCATACAATGAGCAGTTCTTC CASSPTSDPYNEQFF
. TRBD1 TRBJ1-2 TRBV27 TGTGCCAGCAGGGGACAGGGGGCTGGCTACACCTTC CASRGQGAGYTF
few . TRBJ2-7 TRBV7-9 TGTGCCAGCAGCCGGGGAACAGACTACGAGCAGTACTTC CASSRGTDYEQYF
. . TRBJ1-6 TRBV25-1 TGTGCCAGCAGTGAATTCGCAGGGTTCCCGTCACCCCTCCACTTT CASSEFAGFPSPLHF
. . TRBJ2-2 TRBV19 TGTGCCAGTAGTATAGCGGGAGTTGGCACCGGGGAGCTGTTTTTT CASSIAGVGTGELFF
. TRBD1 TRBJ1-1 TRBV5-1 TGCGCCAGCACTCCTTCTTCAGGGGGTTGGACTGAAGCTTTCTTT CASTPSSGGWTEAFF
many . TRBJ1-2 TRBV6-5 TGTGCCAGTCGCGAGACGGAGATCTATGGCTACACCTTC CASRETEIYGYTF
once . TRBJ2-7 TRBV5-1 TGCGCCAGCAGCTTGAGGTTTCAGGGTAGCTACGAGCAGTACTTC CASSLRFQGSYEQYF
. . TRBJ2-7 TRBV11-2 TGTGCCAGCAGCCACCAGGGGATCTACGAGCAGTACTTC CASSHQGIYEQYF
once TRBD1 TRBJ1-2 TRBV29-1 TGCAGCGTTGCCTTGGGACAGGTAACCCACTATGGCTACACCTTC CSVALGQVTHYGYTF
few TRBD2 TRBJ2-1 TRBV6-2/TRBV6-3 TGTGCCAGCAGTACCGGGACTAGCTTTTACAATGAGCAGTTCTTC CASSTGTSFYNEQFF
. . TRBJ2-7 TRBV27 TGTGCCGGTCCCGATTTCATCCGGGACTTCGGGGCCTACGAGCAGTACTTC CAGPDFIRDFGAYEQYF
few . TRBJ2-7 TRBV28 TGTGCCAGCAGTTCAGCCGGGTACTACGAGCAGTACTTC CASSSAGYYEQYF